These 29 T cell receptor beta chains were sequenced from one sample in a study of a mutant IDH1 vaccine in newly diagnosed glioma. Their antigens remain unidentified. Indicated time point: week 11, during vaccination. The content of each vaccine dose was 300 ug of mutant IDH1 20-mer peptide, and topical imiquimod accompanied it. Clones were read by immunoSEQ multiplex PCR, and TCRdb kept only the in-frame ones, dropping some. The sample includes more than 50,000 clones, 75% to 90% of them seen just once. Sequencing was performed on PBMCs, taken from a glioma patient whose treatment included an IDH1 peptide vaccine. The receptors come from a man aged 35 to 55 with glioma.

The chain links TRBV27 to TRBJ1-2, with D hard to call. The germline gives CDR1 MNHEY, CDR2 SMNVEV (reference sequence). V was shortened by 5 bases and J by 8 bases, with 15 bases between the two germline ends. This CDR3 spans 13 amino acids. This chain's CDR3 is CASSPRLLRGYTF. In DNA, the CDR3 is TGTGCCAGCAGTCCCAGACTGCTGCGGGGCTACACCTTC.

This clone was counted once. The genes are TRBV2 and TRBJ1-1; no clear D. Germline lookup yields CDR1 SNHLY and CDR2 FYNNEI. This CDR3 spans 15 amino acids. V dropped 6 bases and J dropped 2 bases, with 16 bases sitting between them. The CDR3 DNA reads as TGTGCCAGCAGAGCCGGGAGGCAGAGAAACACTGAAGCTTTCTTT. Protein sequence: CASRAGRQRNTEAFF.

The rearrangement uses TRBV6-1 and TRBJ1-3; TRBD1 aligns across 9 bases. V lost 7 bases and J lost 0; bases outside the gene matches: 4. This CDR3 has 15 amino acids. Germline V CDR1 and CDR2: MNHNS, SASEGT. The CDR3: CASTPGQGSGNTIYF. CDR3 bases: TGTGCCAGCACCCCGGGACAGGGCTCTGGAAACACCATATATTTT.

The rearrangement links TRBV7-9 to TRBJ2-7; D remains unclear. With 4 bases removed from V and 5 bases from J, the gap between germline ends came to 12 bases. The germline V gene encodes CDR1 SEHNR and CDR2 FQNEAQ (reference sequence). The CDR3 has 13 residues. CDR3 DNA sequence: TGTGCCAGCAGCTCCGCTATAAGGGACGAGCAGTACTTC. Amino acid sequence: CASSSAIRDEQYF.

The chain recombines TRBV7-2 with TRBJ2-1; no clear D gene. This CDR3 region has 15 residues. Germline V lookup: CDR1 SGHTA, CDR2 FQGNSA. Trimming removed 0 bases from V and 4 bases from J, with 10 bases in between. The CDR3 DNA is TGTGCCAGCAGCTTAGCGTGGGCAGGATACAATGAGCAGTTCTTC. It translates to CASSLAWAGYNEQFF.

The V and J genes are TRBV7-9 and TRBJ1-1; D not certain. The germline V gene has CDR1 SEHNR and CDR2 FQNEAQ (reference sequence). Trimming cost V 1 base and J 2 bases, with 8 bases left between them. The CDR3 runs to 14 residues. As DNA, the CDR3 is TGTGCCAGCAGCTTAGGCAGTTATAACACTGAAGCTTTCTTT. Its translation: CASSLGSYNTEAFF.

This clone was seen just once. This chain connects TRBV6-5 to TRBJ1-6, with D perhaps TRBD1 (5 bases). The CDR3 totals 13 residues. CDR1 is MNHEY and CDR2 is SVGAGI in the germline V gene. Trimming stripped 5 bases from V and 7 bases from J, with 9 bases between. CDR3 amino acids: CASSRGRNSPLHF. CDR3 nucleotides: TGTGCCAGCAGTCGGGGACGGAATTCACCCCTCCACTTT.

The chain recombines TRBV5-6 with TRBJ2-7; 14 positions agree with TRBD2. V lost 4 bases, J lost 2 bases, and 2 bases stayed unmatched. Germline CDR1 reads SGHDT; CDR2 reads YYEEEE. This CDR3 has 15 amino acids. This CDR3 reads CASSRGLAGAYEQYF. The DNA for the CDR3 is TGTGCCAGCAGCCGGGGACTAGCGGGAGCCTACGAGCAGTACTTC.

The V call is TRBV7-9, the J call TRBJ2-2, with D uncertain. The CDR3 has 16 residues. Germline assignment: CDR1 SEHNR and CDR2 FQNEAQ (reference sequence). The ends were cut back, 1 base at V and 3 bases at J, with 12 bases in the middle. The CDR3 nucleotides read TGTGCCAGCAGCTTAGGCCCTTGGACGGACACCGGGGAGCTGTTTTTT. This sequence encodes CASSLGPWTDTGELFF.

The V call is TRBV4-2, the J call TRBJ2-6, with D perhaps matching TRBD1 (5 bases). The CDR3 runs to 15 residues. V shed 4 bases and J shed 1 base, with 8 bases lying between them. Germline V gene sequence: CDR1 LGHNA, CDR2 YNFKEQ. In DNA form, the CDR3 reads TGTGCCAGCAGCCTGGGGCGATCTGGGGCCAACGTCCTGACTTTC. Protein: CASSLGRSGANVLTF.

The CDR3 loop is CASSEAGDFYEQYV. The CDR3 region has the DNA TGTGCCAGCAGTGAAGCGGGGGACTTCTACGAGCAGTACGTC. V gene TRBV6-1 combines with J gene TRBJ2-7; D possibly corresponds to TRBD2 (6 bases). V was clipped by 0 bases and J by 3 bases, with 9 bases between them. The CDR3 extends over 14 amino acids. Per the germline V gene, CDR1 is MNHNS and CDR2 is SASEGT.

The chain couples TRBV9 to TRBJ2-2; TRBD1 aligns across 10 bases. The germline V gene encodes CDR1 SGDLS and CDR2 YYNGEE. Germline trimming cut 3 bases from V and 6 bases from J; bases unmatched to any gene: 14. The CDR3 is made up of 18 amino acids. CDR3 sequence (DNA): TGTGCCAGCAGCGCTACGACAGGGGGCGTTAATAATCCCGGGGAGCTGTTTTTT. Translated, it gives CASSATTGGVNNPGELFF. Full variable domain (rest looked up from reference TRBV9 and TRBJ2-2): DSGVTQTPKHLITATGQRVTLRCSPRSGDLSVYWYQQSLDQGLQFLIQYYNGEERAKGNILERFSAQQFPDLHSELNLSSLELGDSALYFCASSATTGGVNNPGELFFGEGSRLTVL.

V usage is TRBV10-2 and J usage is TRBJ2-7; 7 nucleotides line up with TRBD2. CDR3 size: 16 residues. With 0 bases clipped from V and 2 bases from J, the junction kept 7 bases outside the gene matches. Germline assignment: CDR1 WSHSY and CDR2 SAAADI. This chain's CDR3 is CASSESGRGIAYEQYF. CDR3 DNA: TGCGCCAGCAGTGAGTCGGGGCGGGGGATAGCCTACGAGCAGTACTTC.

The J gene is TRBJ2-5, the V gene TRBV7-9; the D call may be TRBD1 or TRBD2 (5 bases each). Germline CDR1 and CDR2: SEHNR and FQNEAQ (reference sequence). V dropped 11 bases and J dropped 5 bases, with 15 bases sitting between them. This CDR3 region has 12 residues. The CDR3 protein is CAGHGAGETQYF. CDR3 DNA: TGTGCCGGCCACGGGGCTGGGGAGACCCAGTACTTC.

The chain has TRBV11-2 and TRBJ2-7, with 10 bases lining up with TRBD2. The V gene end was trimmed by 1 base and the J gene end by 2 bases; junction bases not matched to a gene: 2. Germline V gene data show CDR1 as SGHAT and CDR2 as FQNNGV. The CDR3 has 15 amino acids. The CDR3 protein is CASSLAAGGPYEQYV. In DNA form, the CDR3 reads TGTGCCAGCAGCTTAGCAGCGGGGGGGCCCTACGAGCAGTACGTC.

V and J are TRBV4-3 and TRBJ2-5; TRBD2 matches 7 bases. Germline CDR1 is LGHNA and CDR2 is YSLEER. V was pared by 1 base and J by 9 bases, with 8 bases of the junction left unmatched. The CDR3 totals 14 residues. The CDR3 loop reads CASSQARSGGAQYF. In DNA form, the CDR3 reads TGCGCCAGCAGCCAAGCGAGGTCGGGAGGAGCCCAGTACTTC.

This chain joins TRBV9 and TRBJ1-4, with D perhaps matching TRBD1 (6 bases). Deletions cut 0 bases from V and 8 bases from J, with 14 bases between. The V gene's germline CDR1 is SGDLS and CDR2 YYNGEE. This CDR3 spans 15 amino acids. In DNA, the CDR3 is TGTGCCAGCAGCGTAGGGGCAGGGGTCGGCGAAAAACTGTTTTTT. Its protein is CASSVGAGVGEKLFF.

The V and J genes are TRBV27 and TRBJ1-4, with unresolved D. Germline lookup yields CDR1 MNHEY and CDR2 SMNVEV (reference sequence). Trimming stripped 6 bases from V and 2 bases from J, with 13 bases between. This CDR3 region has 15 residues. CDR3 in amino acids: CASRFVRSTNEKLFF. CDR3 coding DNA: TGTGCCAGCAGGTTTGTCAGGTCGACTAATGAAAAACTGTTTTTT. Variable domain in full (rest from reference TRBV27 and TRBJ1-4): EAQVTQNPRYLITVTGKKLTVTCSQNMNHEYMSWYRQDPGLGLRQIYYSMNVEVTDKGDVPEGYKVSRKEKRNFPLILESPSPNQTSLYFCASRFVRSTNEKLFFGSGTQLSVL.

The V and J genes are TRBV7-2 and TRBJ1-6; TRBD1 aligns across 8 bases. Germline loops: CDR1 SGHTA, CDR2 FQGNSA. The length of the CDR3 is 15 residues. The V gene end was trimmed by 1 base and the J gene end by 8 bases; junction bases not matched to a gene: 4. The CDR3 here is CASSLEAGGDSPLHF. CDR3 bases: TGTGCCAGCAGCTTAGAGGCAGGGGGCGATTCACCCCTCCACTTT.

This clone occurred once. This sequence joins TRBV13 and TRBJ2-2, with D maybe TRBD1 (5 bases). Trimming removed 3 bases from V and 0 bases from J, with 32 bases in between. The V gene's germline CDR1 is PRHDT and CDR2 FYEKMQ (reference sequence). This CDR3 spans 23 amino acids. CDR3 residues: CASSFKGWAASRPEQTNTGELFF. CDR3 bases: TGTGCCAGCAGCTTTAAGGGGTGGGCAGCCTCTCGACCTGAACAAACGAACACCGGGGAGCTGTTTTTT.

This chain joins TRBV19 and TRBJ2-5, with 8 bases that match TRBD1. J was trimmed by 4 bases and V by 6 bases; bases with no gene match: 13. The CDR3 is 16 residues long. From germline, CDR1 is LNHDA and CDR2 SQIVND (reference sequence). The CDR3 DNA reads TGTGCCAGTAGCCCCCGGCAGACAGGGGATGGAGAGACCCAGTACTTC. Translating gives CASSPRQTGDGETQYF.

This clone was counted between two and nine times. The chain links TRBV19 to TRBJ1-1; D is possibly TRBD1 (5 bases). V lost 5 bases to trimming and J lost 1 base, with 17 bases between them. This CDR3 contains 16 residues. Germline lookup yields CDR1 LNHDA and CDR2 SQIVND (reference sequence). The CDR3 spells CASSSAQAGKNTEAFF. DNA for the CDR3: TGTGCCAGTAGTTCCGCGCAGGCAGGGAAGAACACTGAAGCTTTCTTT.

The rearrangement links TRBV30 to TRBJ1-2, with D unresolved. Germline CDR1 GTSNPN, CDR2 SVGIG (reference sequence). The CDR3 is made up of 14 amino acids. Trimming took 2 bases from V and 5 from J, leaving 15 bases between them. For the CDR3, the DNA is TGTGCCTGGAGTCGCTCTGAAGGGCCATATGGCTACACCTTC. Translated, it gives CAWSRSEGPYGYTF.

This clone was counted a single time. The chain uses TRBV6-5 and TRBJ1-3; D is unresolved. Trimming stripped 0 bases from V and 2 bases from J, with 11 bases between. Germline-derived CDR1 and CDR2 are MNHEY and SVGAGI. CDR3 size: 16 residues. The CDR3 reads CASSYSAGFTGNTIYF. The CDR3 nucleotides read TGTGCCAGCAGTTACTCTGCGGGTTTCACTGGAAACACCATATATTTT.

J is TRBJ2-3 and V is TRBV5-1; 8 bases are a match to TRBD2. Trimming cost V 0 bases and J 1 base; bases outside gene matches: 4. The V gene's germline CDR1 is SGHRS and CDR2 YFSETQ. The CDR3 is made up of 16 amino acids. In DNA, the CDR3 is TGCGCCAGCAGCTTGGATGCGGGGGGCCGCACAGATACGCAGTATTTT. Its protein product is CASSLDAGGRTDTQYF.

This sequence joins TRBV7-2 and TRBJ2-3, with D perhaps matching TRBD1 or TRBD2 (5 bases each). V was shortened by 5 bases and J by 4 bases, with 16 bases between the two germline ends. Germline values: CDR1 SGHTA, CDR2 FQGNSA. This CDR3 comprises 15 residues. The CDR3 sequence: CASSKFGEGADTQYF. The CDR3 DNA reads TGTGCCAGCAGCAAGTTCGGGGAAGGGGCAGATACGCAGTATTTT.

This chain links TRBV29-1 with TRBJ2-6; D call uncertain. Germline CDR1 is SQVTM and CDR2 is ANQGSEA. The CDR3 runs 13 residues. Trimming removed 6 bases at V and 0 bases at J, with 6 bases between. CDR3 sequence: CSVESSGANVLTF. DNA for the CDR3: TGCAGCGTCGAAAGCTCTGGGGCCAACGTCCTGACTTTC.

This chain connects TRBV10-2 to TRBJ2-5; D may be TRBD1 or TRBD2 (6 bases each). V shed 2 bases and J shed 3 bases, with 13 bases lying between them. The CDR3 has 15 amino acids. Germline CDR1 is WSHSY and CDR2 is SAAADI. CDR3 nucleotide sequence: TGCGCCAGCAGTGAGCCGACTAGGGGGAAAGAGACCCAGTACTTC. It is translated as CASSEPTRGKETQYF.

The chain couples TRBV7-9 to TRBJ2-6; no firm D call. Trimming removed 4 bases at V and 0 bases at J, with 10 bases between. The germline gives CDR1 SEHNR, CDR2 FQNEAQ (reference sequence). This CDR3 has 16 residues. The CDR3 DNA reads TGTGCCAGCAGCTCCCAGAGCCTCTCTGGGGCCAACGTCCTGACTTTC. It codes for CASSSQSLSGANVLTF.